What follows are 19 T cell receptor beta chains derived from one specimen sequenced in a study of blood T cell repertoires in COVID-19. Sequencing was performed with immunoSEQ multiplex PCR; in TCRdb, only in-frame clones are kept and a portion is missing. The sample holds 86,000 or so clones, over 90% seen once. Sequenced: peripheral blood. These receptors were collected from a human donor with active COVID-19. The donor label of this sample is uncertain.

The CDR3: CASSPSGLGYTF. The DNA of the CDR3 is TGTGCCAGCAGTCCTTCAGGCTTAGGCTACACCTTC. The genes are TRBV27 and TRBJ1-2; D is unresolved. The V and J ends lost 5 bases and 8 bases respectively, with 12 bases between them. The CDR3 is 12 amino acids. Per the germline V gene, CDR1 is MNHEY and CDR2 is SMNVEV (reference sequence).

The chain has TRBV7-2 and TRBJ2-3; TRBD2 matches 8 bases. V lost 4 bases, J lost 4 bases, and 7 bases stayed unmatched. Germline V gene sequence: CDR1 SGHTA, CDR2 FQGNSA. The CDR3 is 15 amino acids. The CDR3 nucleotides read TGTGCCAGCAGCTCGGGACTAGTTTCTCCAGATACGCAGTATTTT. Its translation is CASSSGLVSPDTQYF.

The CDR3 protein is CSVALKPGRGTEAFF. Here the CDR3 DNA reads TGCAGCGTTGCTTTGAAGCCCGGTCGTGGCACTGAAGCTTTCTTT. The chain combines TRBV29-1 with TRBJ1-1; D is unresolved. V lost 4 bases and J lost 4, with 19 bases in between. The CDR3 contains 15 residues. Germline V gene data show CDR1 as SQVTM and CDR2 as ANQGSEA.

The J gene is TRBJ1-5, the V gene TRBV9; no clear D gene. This CDR3 has 15 amino acids. Trimming pared 3 bases from V and 0 bases from J, leaving 10 bases between. The germline gives CDR1 SGDLS, CDR2 YYNGEE. The CDR3 DNA reads as TGTGCCAGCAGCGCTGACACCTTTAGCAATCAGCCCCAGCATTTT. It codes for CASSADTFSNQPQHF. Variable domain in full (rest from reference TRBV9 and TRBJ1-5): DSGVTQTPKHLITATGQRVTLRCSPRSGDLSVYWYQQSLDQGLQFLIQYYNGEERAKGNILERFSAQQFPDLHSELNLSSLELGDSALYFCASSADTFSNQPQHFGDGTRLSIL.

This chain joins TRBV27 and TRBJ2-7; tentatively, D is TRBD1 (5 bases). The V gene lost 8 bases and the J gene lost 3 bases, with 23 bases spanning the gap. CDR3 size: 16 residues. Germline-derived CDR1 and CDR2 are MNHEY and SMNVEV (reference sequence). For the CDR3, the DNA is TGTGCCAGCCTTCCCTCCCCCAGGGCGACCTTCTACGAGCAGTACTTC. This sequence encodes CASLPSPRATFYEQYF.

The chain employs TRBV6-5 and TRBJ1-3; the D is unclear. V shed 8 bases and J shed 0 bases, with 14 bases lying between them. The CDR3 has 15 residues. CDR1 and CDR2 (germline): MNHEY, SVGAGI. The CDR3 protein is CASPRGGSSGNTIYF. The CDR3, as DNA: TGTGCCAGCCCCCGGGGAGGGAGCTCTGGAAACACCATATATTTT.

In nucleotides, the CDR3 is TGTGCCAGCAGCGCGCCCAGGACTAGCGGGAGATCTGATGAGCAGTTCTTC. It translates to CASSAPRTSGRSDEQFF. The chain has TRBV9 and TRBJ2-1; TRBD2 aligns across 13 bases. The germline gives CDR1 SGDLS, CDR2 YYNGEE. V lost 3 bases, J lost 8 bases, and 11 bases stayed unmatched. The CDR3 covers 17 residues. Looking up the rest from reference TRBV9 and TRBJ2-1 gives the full variable domain: DSGVTQTPKHLITATGQRVTLRCSPRSGDLSVYWYQQSLDQGLQFLIQYYNGEERAKGNILERFSAQQFPDLHSELNLSSLELGDSALYFCASSAPRTSGRSDEQFFGPGTRLTVL.

CDR3 bases: TGTGCCAGCAGACCAGACAGGGAGGACTATGGCTACACCTTC. This encodes CASRPDREDYGYTF. The V gene is TRBV7-8, the J gene TRBJ1-2, with 7 bases aligning to TRBD1. V trimming: 6 bases; J trimming: 3 bases; junction bases outside the gene matches: 7. The CDR3 sequence is 14 residues long. Per the germline V gene, CDR1 is SGHVS and CDR2 is FQNEAQ.

The chain employs TRBV7-2 and TRBJ2-1; TRBD2 agrees at 8 bases. J gave up 6 bases and V 4 bases, and 20 bases lay outside the gene matches. The CDR3 runs 19 residues. The germline gives CDR1 SGHTA, CDR2 FQGNSA. This CDR3 reads CASSSLPRTTSGPFNEQFF. CDR3 sequence (DNA): TGTGCCAGCAGCTCCTTACCCAGAACCACTAGCGGTCCCTTCAATGAGCAGTTCTTC.

The V gene is TRBV9, the J gene TRBJ2-3; 14 bases line up with TRBD2. The V and J ends lost 3 bases and 6 bases, in that order; junction bases with no gene match: 12. CDR1 is SGDLS, CDR2 YYNGEE, per germline. This CDR3 is built from 18 residues. CDR3 DNA: TGTGCCAGCAGCGCCCGGACTAGCGGGAGGTCCGTGGGCGATACGCAGTATTTT. It yields the protein CASSARTSGRSVGDTQYF.

The genes are TRBV10-3 and TRBJ1-2; D not resolved. Germline CDR1 is ENHRY and CDR2 is SYGVKD. The CDR3 contains 12 residues. Deletions cut 5 bases from V and 4 bases from J, with 8 bases between. The CDR3 sequence is CAISQDFYGYTF. CDR3 nucleotides: TGTGCCATCAGTCAGGATTTCTATGGCTACACCTTC.

This chain uses TRBV9 with TRBJ2-7; 7 positions agree with TRBD1. Germline V gene sequence: CDR1 SGDLS, CDR2 YYNGEE. The J segment lost 6 bases and the V segment lost 2 bases, leaving 14 bases of the junction unmatched. This CDR3 region has 16 residues. CDR3 residues: CASSVRQGPLQGEQYF. The CDR3 DNA reads as TGTGCCAGCAGCGTTCGACAGGGACCCCTTCAGGGCGAGCAGTACTTC. The variable domain in full, with the rest retrieved from reference TRBV9 and TRBJ2-7, is DSGVTQTPKHLITATGQRVTLRCSPRSGDLSVYWYQQSLDQGLQFLIQYYNGEERAKGNILERFSAQQFPDLHSELNLSSLELGDSALYFCASSVRQGPLQGEQYFGPGTRLTVT.

The chain employs TRBV5-6 and TRBJ1-6, with D maybe TRBD1 (5 bases). CDR1 is SGHDT, CDR2 YYEEEE, per germline. The CDR3 sequence is 15 residues long. The V end lost 5 bases, the J end lost 7 bases, and 16 bases lay between the germline ends. The CDR3 protein is CASSWDLAGNSPLHF. The CDR3 DNA is TGTGCCAGCAGTTGGGACTTGGCAGGGAATTCACCCCTCCACTTT. Full variable domain (outside the CDR3, taken from reference TRBV5-6 and TRBJ1-6): DAGVTQSPTHLIKTRGQQVTLRCSPKSGHDTVSWYQQALGQGPQFIFQYYEEEERQRGNFPDRFSGHQFPNYSSELNVNALLLGDSALYLCASSWDLAGNSPLHFGNGTRLTVT.

This chain uses TRBV11-2 with TRBJ2-1; 7 bases fit TRBD2. The junction had 9 bases not matched to a gene; V was cut back by 4 bases and J by 3 bases. The CDR3 sequence is 16 residues long. Germline V CDR1 and CDR2: SGHAT, FQNNGV. CDR3 amino acids: CASSSRPGGNYNEQFF. The CDR3, as DNA: TGTGCCAGCAGCTCCAGACCGGGGGGTAACTACAATGAGCAGTTCTTC.

V is TRBV6-5 and J is TRBJ2-7; possibly TRBD2 for D (6 bases). Trimming cost V 6 bases and J 0 bases, with 12 bases left between them. This CDR3 has 14 amino acids. Germline lookup yields CDR1 MNHEY and CDR2 SVGAGI. CDR3 in amino acids: CASRRDFSSYEQYF. The CDR3, as DNA: TGTGCCAGCAGGAGGGACTTTAGCTCCTACGAGCAGTACTTC.

The chain joins TRBV6-5 to TRBJ1-5; 7 nucleotides agree with TRBD1. Germline V gives CDR1 MNHEY, CDR2 SVGAGI. The CDR3 consists of 12 residues. J gave up 5 bases and V 6 bases, and 1 base lay outside the gene matches. CDR3: CASRQGDQPQHF. The CDR3 DNA reads as TGTGCCAGCAGGCAGGGGGATCAGCCCCAGCATTTT.

Here the CDR3 reads CASRLAGTGSYEQYF. The CDR3 coding sequence is TGTGCCAGCAGGCTCGCCGGGACAGGGAGCTACGAGCAGTACTTC. V gene TRBV2 combines with J gene TRBJ2-7, with 9 bases that match TRBD1. The J segment lost 3 bases and the V segment lost 6 bases, leaving 9 bases of the junction unmatched. The CDR3 has 15 amino acids. The germline CDR1 and CDR2 sequences are SNHLY and FYNNEI.

V usage is TRBV27 and J usage is TRBJ1-2; 7 nucleotides agree with TRBD1. The CDR3 runs to 15 residues. Germline V gene data show CDR1 as MNHEY and CDR2 as SMNVEV (reference sequence). With V trimmed by 0 bases and J by 3 bases, 4 bases remained unmatched. CDR3 amino acids: CASSLSNQGDYGYTF. In DNA, the CDR3 is TGTGCCAGCAGTTTATCGAACCAGGGGGACTATGGCTACACCTTC.

The chain employs TRBV4-2 and TRBJ2-7; no definite D call. Trimming removed 1 base from V and 6 bases from J, with 13 bases in between. The CDR3 is 14 amino acids. CDR1 is LGHNA and CDR2 is YNFKEQ in the germline V gene. The CDR3 sequence: CASSQVGTPGEQYF. The CDR3 DNA sequence: TGTGCCAGCAGCCAAGTTGGCACCCCTGGCGAGCAGTACTTC.